What follows is one TCR beta chain and its context. This record belongs to a study of blood T cell repertoires in COVID-19. Study-level background: COVID-19 samples collected from the United States, Italy and Spain covered acute and convalescent phases.

This CDR3 spans 14 amino acids. Between the trimmed V and J ends, which lost 4 bases and 7 bases, there was a span of 13 bases. Looked up from germline, CDR1 is KGHSH and CDR2 is LQKENI. Clones were read by immunoSEQ multiplex PCR, and TCRdb kept only the in-frame ones, dropping some. Among more than 200,000 clones listed, 65% to 90% were seen once. The source of this sequence is a woman of 80 years or more with active or convalescent COVID-19. Sequencing was performed on peripheral blood. The chain is built from TRBV18 and TRBJ2-2; maybe TRBD1 (5 bases). The CDR3 region has the DNA TGTGCCAGCTCACTTGGACACCGATTCGGGGAGCTGTTTTTT. As protein: CASSLGHRFGELFF.